The 7 T cell receptor beta chains given below trace back to one sample, sequenced in a study of blood T cells in healthy people across ages. Combining a sample-barcoded 5' primer with a J-beta primer mix, a second PCR ran for roughly 7 to 12 cycles. TCRdb re-called the 5' RACE reads through MiXCR, storing one row per CDR3 protein. The repertoire includes around 1,000,000 distinct CDR3 sequences, approximately 26% of them detected once, and around 0.7% sits in the top ten. This sample also appeared in a second study, on T cells of mothers and their children.

The sequencing input was blood. Receptor source: a girl aged 2-10 years in good health.

The V and J genes are TRBV7-3 and TRBJ2-1, with 9 positions matching TRBD2. CDR3 length: 16 amino acids. CDR1 is SGHTA, CDR2 FQGTGA, per germline. Trimming at V came to 7 bases and at J to 1 base, leaving 8 bases not matched to a gene. CDR3 DNA: TGTGCCAGCAAAGAGGCGGGGGGGTCATCCTACAATGAGCAGTTCTTC. Residues: CASKEAGGSSYNEQFF.

This clonotype has just a few counts. The chain has TRBV5-1 and TRBJ2-7; either TRBD1 or TRBD2 may fit D (6 bases each). The end of the DNA is better explained by TRBJ2-1, so the J call may be wrong. CDR1 is SGHRS, CDR2 YFSETQ, per germline. CDR3 length: 14 residues. The CDR3 loop is CASSPEGGNYEQFF. The CDR3 DNA follows: TGCGCCAGCAGCCCAGAGGGGGGTAACTATGAGCAGTTCTTC.

The chain links TRBV7-9 to TRBJ2-7, with D possibly TRBD2 on 7 matching bases. The CDR3 loop spans 14 amino acids. Germline loops: CDR1 SEHNR, CDR2 FQNEAQ (reference sequence). V lost 5 bases, J lost 4 bases, and 15 bases lay in between. The CDR3 sequence: CASSPEGGGYEQYF. CDR3 DNA sequence: TGTGCCAGCAGCCCTGAGGGGGGGGGGTACGAGCAGTACTTC.

V is TRBV29-1 and J is TRBJ1-3, with D possibly matching TRBD1 (5 bases). V lost 7 bases and J lost 0, with 10 bases in between. Germline V CDR1 and CDR2: SQVTM, ANQGSEA. The CDR3 contains 13 residues. The CDR3: CSALDSSGNTIYF. In DNA, the CDR3 is TGCAGCGCTTTAGACAGCTCTGGAAACACCATATATTTT.

This clonotype appeared a few times. At one end, the junction sequence differs from germline, possibly due to a read error. CDR3 coding DNA: TGTGCCAGCAGTTCGCCCAGGTTATCGCGACTCTTC. Translation gives CASSSPRLSRLF. The rearrangement uses TRBV28 and TRBJ1-2; no clear D. In germline, CDR1 is MDHEN, CDR2 SYDVKM. The CDR3 sequence is 12 residues long.

The genes are TRBV14 and TRBJ1-4; D is unclear. V lost 0 bases and J lost 0, with 8 bases in between. The CDR3 is 16 residues long. Germline V gene data show CDR1 as SGHDN and CDR2 as FVKESK. The CDR3 DNA reads TGTGCCAGCAGCCAAGACGGGGTTGCAACTAATGAAAAACTGTTTTTT. It translates to CASSQDGVATNEKLFF.

V usage is TRBV18 and J usage is TRBJ1-5, with D tentatively TRBD1 (6 bases). The CDR3 has 14 residues. Germline lookup yields CDR1 KGHSH and CDR2 LQKENI. The V and J ends lost 3 bases and 7 bases respectively, with 13 bases between them. The CDR3, as DNA: TGTGCCAGCTCACCCGACAGGCTGCAACAGCCCCAGCATTTT. The encoded protein is CASSPDRLQQPQHF.